The entry below describes one TCR beta chain. Per the original data handling: Estimates of nucleated cell counts were drawn from the amplification of reference gene primers. Assay: immunoSEQ multiplex PCR; the TCRdb copy retains only in-frame clones and omits some. V and J calls and clone size are as listed in that table; D and trimming were resolved from the DNA. This table has roughly 250,000 clones, around 80% appearing once. This sample was included in a study of blood T cell repertoires in COVID-19. Looking at the study overall: The analysed material was cDNA or gDNA that came from T cells, B-cell-depleted T cells, or PBMCs.

The sample consisted of peripheral blood. The TCR sequence derives from a woman between 35 and 50 years old with active or convalescent COVID-19.

In DNA, the CDR3 is TGTGCCAGCAAACACCCTTACTCCTATAATTCACCCCTCCACTTT. Protein sequence: CASKHPYSYNSPLHF. The chain combines TRBV6-5 with TRBJ1-6; no clear D gene. The CDR3 sequence is 15 residues long. The V gene's germline CDR1 is MNHEY and CDR2 SVGAGI. The V gene lost 7 bases and the J gene lost 0 bases, with 10 bases spanning the gap.